What follows are 18 T cell receptor beta chains derived from one specimen sequenced in a study of blood T cell repertoires in COVID-19. Libraries were prepared by immunoSEQ multiplex PCR; TCRdb keeps only in-frame clonotypes and omits some of them. Of about 310,000 clones in the sample, around 86% were seen once. Sequenced input: peripheral blood. All receptors come from a man aged 45-65 years with active or convalescent COVID-19.

The DNA for the CDR3 is TGCAGCGTTGATGGACAGGCCCTTGCTACCTATGGCTACACCTTC. It translates to CSVDGQALATYGYTF. The rearrangement uses TRBV29-1 and TRBJ1-2; 7 positions match TRBD1. V was pared by 3 bases and J by 4 bases, with 11 bases of the junction left unmatched. Germline CDR1 is SQVTM and CDR2 is ANQGSEA. CDR3 length equals 15 residues.

The CDR3 sequence: CAISGPRTGSSYEQYF. In DNA, the CDR3 is TGTGCCATCAGTGGTCCCCGGACGGGAAGCTCCTACGAGCAGTACTTC. The V and J genes are TRBV10-3 and TRBJ2-7; TRBD2 is a possible D gene (5 bases). In germline, CDR1 is ENHRY, CDR2 SYGVKD. The CDR3 runs 16 residues. V was pared by 4 bases and J by 0 bases, with 16 bases between.

The V call is TRBV5-4, the J call TRBJ1-1; no firm D call. With 0 bases removed from V and 4 bases from J, the gap between germline ends came to 16 bases. The CDR3 is made up of 16 amino acids. Germline loops: CDR1 SGHNT, CDR2 YYREEE (reference sequence). This CDR3 is CASSLGGNVGVTEAFF. Here the CDR3 DNA reads TGTGCCAGCAGCTTGGGCGGGAACGTTGGAGTCACTGAAGCTTTCTTT.

This chain links TRBV5-1 with TRBJ1-4; 8 nucleotides line up with TRBD1. V was clipped by 0 bases and J by 4 bases; unmatched bases: 2. The CDR3 runs to 15 residues. Germline V gives CDR1 SGHRS, CDR2 YFSETQ. CDR3 region: CASSLGDRSNEKLFF. The CDR3 DNA reads TGCGCCAGCAGCTTGGGGGACAGGAGTAATGAAAAACTGTTTTTT.

The rearrangement joins TRBV11-2 to TRBJ2-1, with 9 bases fitting TRBD2. This CDR3 region has 15 residues. V shed 1 base, J shed 4 bases, and the junction held 2 bases outside the gene matches. Germline V gene sequence: CDR1 SGHAT, CDR2 FQNNGV. In nucleotides, the CDR3 is TGTGCCAGCAGCTTAGGTCTAGCGGGATACAATGAGCAGTTCTTC. Translation gives CASSLGLAGYNEQFF. The full variable domain, rest sourced from reference TRBV11-2 and TRBJ2-1, is EAGVAQSPRYKIIEKRQSVAFWCNPISGHATLYWYQQILGQGPKLLIQFQNNGVVDDSQLPKDRFSAERLKGVDSTLKIQPAKLEDSAVYLCASSLGLAGYNEQFFGPGTRLTVL.

The chain combines TRBV4-3 with TRBJ1-5, with D maybe TRBD1 (6 bases). Germline V gene lookup returns CDR1 LGHNA and CDR2 YSLEER. This CDR3 contains 13 residues. Deletions cut 1 base from V and 7 bases from J, with 8 bases between. The CDR3 DNA is TGCGCCAGCAGCCAAGCCGACAGGCAGCCCCAGCATTTT. This encodes CASSQADRQPQHF.

The rearrangement joins TRBV4-2 to TRBJ2-7; 9 nucleotides line up with TRBD1. The CDR3 is made up of 15 amino acids. Germline V gives CDR1 LGHNA, CDR2 YNFKEQ. V shed 3 bases, J shed 4 bases, and the junction held 7 bases outside the gene matches. The CDR3 is CASSHNVDRGYEQYF. The CDR3 coding sequence is TGTGCCAGCAGCCACAATGTCGACAGGGGGTACGAGCAGTACTTC.

The CDR3 coding sequence is TGTGCCAGTAGTATGTCAGCGGGATCCTACGAGCAGTACTTC. This codes for CASSMSAGSYEQYF. V usage is TRBV19 and J usage is TRBJ2-7, with TRBD2 matching over 7 bases. The CDR3 length is 14 residues. With 3 bases clipped from V and 1 base from J, the junction kept 3 bases outside the gene matches. Germline lookup yields CDR1 LNHDA and CDR2 SQIVND (reference sequence).

J is TRBJ2-7 and V is TRBV28, with a possible D match to TRBD1 (6 bases). Between the trimmed V and J ends, which lost 6 bases and 3 bases, there was a span of 21 bases. The germline CDR1 and CDR2 sequences are MDHEN and SYDVKM. CDR3 length: 16 amino acids. This chain's CDR3 is CASSQPGITGSYEQYF. In DNA, the CDR3 is TGTGCCAGCAGCCAACCGGGAATTACAGGGAGCTACGAGCAGTACTTC.

The chain recombines TRBV4-1 with TRBJ2-1; 7 nucleotides align to TRBD1. The ends lost 4 bases at V and 9 bases at J; junction bases unmatched: 15. Germline-derived CDR1 and CDR2 are MGHRA and YSYEKL. CDR3 size: 16 residues. The CDR3 nucleotides read TGCGCCAGCAGCCGAAGGGATTGGCAGGGGGTAGGTGAGCAGTTCTTC. It translates to CASSRRDWQGVGEQFF.

CDR3 sequence: CASSLFWTSGRSTDTQYF. CDR3 nucleotides: TGTGCCAGCAGTTTATTCTGGACTAGCGGGAGGTCCACAGATACGCAGTATTTT. This sequence joins TRBV27 and TRBJ2-3; 14 bases fit TRBD2. The CDR3 spans 18 residues. CDR1 is MNHEY, CDR2 SMNVEV, per germline (reference sequence). With V trimmed by 1 base and J by 2 bases, 5 bases remained unmatched.

The chain employs TRBV10-3 and TRBJ2-6; no clear D gene. V lost 2 bases and J 2 bases, leaving 7 bases between the germline ends. The CDR3 extends over 15 amino acids. Germline V CDR1 and CDR2: ENHRY, SYGVKD. CDR3 sequence reads: CAISETRTGANVLTF. The CDR3 bases are TGTGCCATCAGTGAGACCAGGACTGGGGCCAACGTCCTGACTTTC.

The chain links TRBV27 to TRBJ2-2, with D hard to call. Trimming shortened V by 8 bases and J by 3 bases, and 7 bases separated the two germline ends. CDR3 length: 12 amino acids. From germline, CDR1 is MNHEY and CDR2 SMNVEV (reference sequence). The CDR3, as DNA: TGTGCCAGCGGTGGCTACACCGGGGAGCTGTTTTTT. Amino acids: CASGGYTGELFF.

This clone was observed once. The chain carries TRBV7-8 and TRBJ1-5; possible D gene TRBD1, 5 bases. This CDR3 has 17 residues. V was shortened by 1 base and J by 5 bases, with 18 bases between the two germline ends. CDR1 is SGHVS, CDR2 FQNEAQ, per germline. The CDR3 spells CASSLEIRDFGDQPQHF. CDR3 coding DNA: TGTGCCAGCAGCTTAGAAATCCGGGACTTTGGCGATCAGCCCCAGCATTTT. The variable domain in full, completed from reference TRBV7-8 and TRBJ1-5, reads GAGVSQSPRYKVAKRGQDVALRCDPISGHVSLFWYQQALGQGPEFLTYFQNEAQLDKSGLPSDRFFAERPEGSVSTLKIQRTQQEDSAVYLCASSLEIRDFGDQPQHFGDGTRLSIL.

V is TRBV30 and J is TRBJ1-3; D call uncertain. The germline V gene encodes CDR1 GTSNPN and CDR2 SVGIG (reference sequence). The V and J ends lost 4 bases and 3 bases respectively, with 10 bases between them. This CDR3 is 13 amino acids long. CDR3 nucleotides: TGTGCCTGGACGGACGGGATTGGAAACACCATATATTTT. It specifies CAWTDGIGNTIYF. Full variable domain (outside the CDR3, taken from reference TRBV30 and TRBJ1-3): SQTIHQWPATLVQPVGSPLSLECTVEGTSNPNLYWYRQAAGRGLQLLFYSVGIGQISSEVPQNLSASRPQDRQFILSSKKLLLSDSGFYLCAWTDGIGNTIYFGEGSWLTVV.

The V gene is TRBV6-5, the J gene TRBJ1-2; no reliable D call. The V end lost 0 bases, the J end lost 2 bases, and 7 bases lay between the germline ends. This CDR3 contains 14 residues. Germline V CDR1 and CDR2: MNHEY, SVGAGI. For the CDR3, the DNA is TGTGCCAGCAGTTACTCGAAACAGAACTATGGCTACACCTTC. It translates to CASSYSKQNYGYTF.

The J gene is TRBJ1-6, the V gene TRBV2; D call uncertain. Per germline, CDR1 SNHLY and CDR2 FYNNEI. The CDR3 loop spans 13 amino acids. Trimming shortened V by 0 bases and J by 9 bases, and 6 bases separated the two germline ends. For the CDR3, the DNA is TGTGCCAGCAGTGAAGCGCGAGGTTCACCCCTCCACTTT. Protein sequence: CASSEARGSPLHF.

J is TRBJ1-5 and V is TRBV6-1; possibly TRBD1 for D (5 bases). The germline gives CDR1 MNHNS, CDR2 SASEGT. The CDR3 totals 16 residues. Trimming removed 1 base from V and 5 bases from J, with 15 bases in between. The CDR3 nucleotides are TGTGCCAGCAGTGAAGGGGGGGTACTGAACTATCAGCCCCAGCATTTT. Protein sequence: CASSEGGVLNYQPQHF.